The 10 T cell receptor beta chains listed next were all sequenced from one sample in a study of blood T cell repertoires in COVID-19. Profiled with immunoSEQ multiplex PCR; TCRdb holds only in-frame clones, not every one. The sample consists of more than 95,000 clones, around 87% of them appearing once. The sequencing input was peripheral blood. These receptors were collected from a man aged 45-60 years with acute or convalescent COVID-19.

The chain couples TRBV28 to TRBJ2-7, with D hard to call. CDR1 is MDHEN and CDR2 is SYDVKM in the germline V gene. Trimming shortened V by 4 bases and J by 4 bases, and 11 bases separated the two germline ends. The CDR3 is made up of 13 amino acids. This CDR3 is CASSSRPGYEQYF. The DNA of the CDR3 is TGTGCCAGCAGTTCGCGGCCCGGGTACGAGCAGTACTTC.

The rearrangement links TRBV2 to TRBJ2-3; maybe TRBD2 (5 bases). The CDR3 covers 12 residues. Per germline, CDR1 SNHLY and CDR2 FYNNEI. Between the trimmed V and J ends, which lost 10 bases and 2 bases, there was a span of 10 bases. The CDR3 here is CATRLSTDTQYF. As DNA, the CDR3 is TGTGCCACCCGACTATCCACAGATACGCAGTATTTT.

The chain is built from TRBV24-1 and TRBJ1-2; TRBD1 matches 9 bases. The V gene's germline CDR1 is KGHDR and CDR2 SFDVKD. With 4 bases clipped from V and 4 bases from J, the junction kept 6 bases outside the gene matches. This CDR3 has 15 amino acids. The CDR3 DNA is TGTGCCACCAGTGAGAGCCGGGACAGGGTCTATGGCTACACCTTC. This encodes CATSESRDRVYGYTF.

The V gene is TRBV29-1, the J gene TRBJ1-3; D gene ambiguous. CDR1 is SQVTM and CDR2 is ANQGSEA in the germline V gene. The CDR3 is 13 amino acids. The CDR3, as DNA: TGCTCGGTCTGGGCCCACTCTGGAAACACCATATATTTT. Protein: CSVWAHSGNTIYF.

This clone has only one observation. J is TRBJ2-3 and V is TRBV28, with TRBD2 identical over 8 bases. CDR1 is MDHEN, CDR2 SYDVKM, per germline. J was trimmed by 2 bases and V by 6 bases; bases with no gene match: 7. The CDR3 loop spans 15 amino acids. The CDR3 coding sequence is TGTGCCAGCAGCACCCTAGCGGGCATCACAGATACGCAGTATTTT. This sequence encodes CASSTLAGITDTQYF.

CDR3 DNA sequence: TGTGCCAGCAGCCAGAACAACCCGAATTCACCCCTCCACTTT. This codes for CASSQNNPNSPLHF. This chain uses TRBV7-9 with TRBJ1-6; D remains ambiguous. Deletions cut 5 bases from V and 7 bases from J, with 12 bases between. This CDR3 has 14 residues. CDR1 is SEHNR, CDR2 FQNEAQ, per germline (reference sequence).

The chain recombines TRBV2 with TRBJ2-1, with TRBD2 identical over 8 bases. This CDR3 comprises 14 residues. Trimming removed 4 bases from V and 8 bases from J; junction bases left unmatched: 7. Germline CDR1 is SNHLY and CDR2 is FYNNEI. CDR3 residues: CASSASGSHYEQFF. In DNA form, the CDR3 reads TGTGCCAGCAGTGCCAGCGGGAGTCACTATGAGCAGTTCTTC.

The chain has TRBV19 and TRBJ2-1, with 8 bases aligning to TRBD2. Germline V lookup: CDR1 LNHDA, CDR2 SQIVND (reference sequence). J gave up 1 base and V 5 bases, and 10 bases lay outside the gene matches. This CDR3 spans 17 amino acids. The CDR3, as DNA: TGTGCCAGTAGTGACACTAGCGGAGCTGGGTCCTACAATGAGCAGTTCTTC. Protein: CASSDTSGAGSYNEQFF.

The chain recombines TRBV15 with TRBJ2-3; 8 positions agree with TRBD1. Germline CDR1 and CDR2: LNHNV and YYDKDF (reference sequence). V shed 3 bases and J 7 bases; nucleotides not matched to a gene: 6. The CDR3 consists of 14 residues. The DNA for the CDR3 is TGTGCCACCAGCAGCCCGGACAGGGTTAATACGCAGTATTTT. This gives the protein CATSSPDRVNTQYF.

The sample holds one count of this clone. V gene TRBV10-3 combines with J gene TRBJ2-2; D gene unclear. The CDR3 totals 15 residues. CDR1 is ENHRY and CDR2 is SYGVKD in the germline V gene. Trimming pared 8 bases from V and 0 bases from J, leaving 13 bases between. CDR3 protein: CAIHVLESNTGELFF. As DNA, the CDR3 is TGTGCCATCCACGTCCTGGAGTCGAACACCGGGGAGCTGTTTTTT.